The T cell receptor (beta chain) under discussion was sequenced for a study of technical replicates of blood from a handful of donors. The CDR3 runs to 14 residues. The ends lost 4 bases at V and 6 bases at J; junction bases unmatched: 3. The germline V gene has CDR1 SEHNR and CDR2 FQNEAQ (reference sequence). The protocol was immunoSEQ multiplex PCR, while the TCRdb copy is restricted to in-frame clones and leaves out a portion. Of tens of thousands of clones in the sample, nearly 98% were seen once. This sequence originates from a human donor in good health. Sequenced input: T cells isolated from PBMCs. The chain links TRBV7-9 to TRBJ1-4; 9 bases line up with TRBD1. CDR3 bases: TGTGCCAGCAGCTCAGACAGGGGGGATGAAAAACTGTTTTTT. It is translated as CASSSDRGDEKLFF. Filled out from reference TRBV7-9 and TRBJ1-4, the complete variable domain reads DTGVSQNPRHKITKRGQNVTFRCDPISEHNRLYWYRQTLGQGPEFLTYFQNEAQLEKSRLLSDRFSAERPKGSFSTLEIQRTEQGDSAMYLCASSSDRGDEKLFFGSGTQLSVL.